This is a list of T cell receptor beta chains from one sample in a study of T cells in localized non-small cell lung cancer. Using immunoSEQ multiplex PCR, the repertoire was profiled, and TCRdb retains in-frame clones only, with some absent. Here the sample spans more than 2,500 clones, approximately 20% being singletons. The input for sequencing was lung tumor tissue, taken before any cancer treatment. These receptors were obtained from a male donor at least 60 years old with stage II squamous cell lung carcinoma. CDR3s include the opening cysteine and the closing phenylalanine or tryptophan. Fields, in order: D gene, J gene, clone size, V gene, CDR3 protein, CDR3 DNA. A D gene is named only where the DNA matches it firmly. Clone size is not always given. Where it is, it says once, few, many or a class for expanded clones.

NA | TRBJ2-3 | NA | TRBV29-1 | CSVLRGGIDTQYF | TGCAGCGTCCTAAGGGGGGGAATAGATACGCAGTATTTT
TRBD1 | TRBJ1-3 | few | TRBV30 | CAWSLDRSGNTIYF | TGTGCCTGGAGTTTGGACAGGTCCGGAAACACCATATATTTT
NA | TRBJ2-2 | NA | TRBV6-8 | CASSSTGPGELFF | TGTGCCAGCAGTTCCACCGGGCCCGGGGAGCTGTTTTTT
NA | TRBJ2-1 | NA | TRBV30 | CAWSPTNREPRGEQFF | TGTGCCTGGAGTCCAACGAACAGGGAACCCCGAGGGGAGCAGTTCTTC
NA | TRBJ1-2 | NA | TRBV6-7 | CASSYPPDTIAIYGYTF | TGTGCCAGCAGTTACCCTCCCGACACGATCGCCATTTATGGCTACACCTTC
TRBD2 | TRBJ2-3 | NA | TRBV11-3 | CASSLDVAGGDTQYF | TGTGCCAGCAGCTTAGACGTAGCGGGAGGCGATACGCAGTATTTT
NA | TRBJ2-1 | few | TRBV11-3 | CASSQGLSIYNEQFF | TGTGCCAGCAGCCAAGGACTCTCTATTTACAATGAGCAGTTCTTC
NA | TRBJ2-7 | NA | TRBV15 | CATSSGTVAYEQYF | TGTGCCACCAGCTCCGGGACGGTGGCCTACGAGCAGTACTTC
NA | TRBJ1-1 | NA | TRBV29-1 | CSANREAPTEAFF | TGCAGCGCTAACAGGGAGGCGCCCACTGAAGCTTTCTTT
NA | TRBJ1-1 | NA | TRBV29-1 | CSVESGVATQAFF | TGCAGCGTTGAGTCCGGGGTAGCCACTCAAGCTTTCTTT
TRBD1 | TRBJ2-2 | NA | TRBV5-1 | CASSFTGTANTGELFF | TGCGCCAGCAGCTTTACCGGGACAGCCAACACCGGGGAGCTGTTTTTT
NA | TRBJ2-7 | few | TRBV19 | CAGPARGRSYEQYF | TGTGCCGGCCCAGCGAGGGGTAGGTCCTACGAGCAGTACTTC
NA | TRBJ1-6 | few | TRBV12-2 | CAKPDLRGDNSPLHF | TGTGCCAAGCCCGACCTACGGGGGGATAATTCACCCCTCCACTTT
TRBD2 | TRBJ2-3 | NA | TRBV11-3 | CASSPRGSGGDTQYF | TGTGCCAGCAGCCCCCGCGGTAGCGGGGGAGATACGCAGTATTTT
TRBD2 | TRBJ2-5 | medium-sized | TRBV11-3 | CASSLGATSGAQETQYF | TGTGCTAGCAGCTTAGGGGCGACTAGCGGGGCTCAAGAGACCCAGTACTTC
NA | TRBJ2-5 | NA | TRBV30 | CAWSISYQETQYF | TGTGCCTGGAGCATCTCGTACCAAGAGACCCAGTACTTC
TRBD1 | TRBJ2-3 | NA | TRBV18 | CASSRSGGSTDTQYF | TGTGCCAGCTCACGATCAGGGGGTAGCACAGATACGCAGTATTTT
NA | TRBJ1-1 | once | TRBV5-1 | CASSMTGGATEAFF | TGCGCCAGCAGCATGACGGGGGGAGCGACTGAAGCTTTCTTT
TRBD2 | TRBJ2-6 | few | TRBV11-3 | CASSTGTSGSSGANVLTF | TGTGCCAGCAGCACTGGGACTAGCGGGAGCTCTGGGGCCAACGTCCTGACTTTC
NA | TRBJ1-4 | few | TRBV30 | CAWSVQGRGEKLFF | TGTGCCTGGAGTGTACAAGGTCGAGGTGAAAAACTGTTTTTT
NA | TRBJ2-1 | few | TRBV11-3 | CASSLSLRLNNEQFF | TGTGCCAGCAGCTTATCCCTCAGGCTAAACAATGAGCAGTTCTTC
TRBD1 | TRBJ1-5 | few | TRBV6-8 | CASSDPGQGDGQPQHF | TGTGCCAGCAGTGACCCGGGACAGGGGGATGGTCAGCCCCAGCATTTT
TRBD1 | TRBJ1-1 | few | TRBV4-1 | CASSLWQGANTEAFF | TGCGCCAGCAGCCTTTGGCAGGGGGCTAACACTGAAGCTTTCTTT
TRBD1 | TRBJ2-7 | NA | TRBV11-3 | CASSFGTEAYEQYF | TGTGCCAGCAGCTTCGGGACAGAAGCCTACGAGCAGTACTTC
TRBD2 | TRBJ2-7 | many | TRBV6-8 | CASSYAGVSYEQYF | TGTGCCAGCAGTTACGCGGGAGTTTCCTACGAGCAGTACTTC
TRBD1 | TRBJ1-1 | NA | TRBV5-1 | CASRGGTGESTEAFF | TGCGCCAGCAGGGGGGGGACAGGGGAATCCACTGAAGCTTTCTTT
NA | TRBJ2-1 | many | TRBV13 | CASSLGGGNNEQFF | TGTGCCAGCAGCTTAGGTGGCGGGAACAATGAGCAGTTCTTC
NA | TRBJ1-5 | NA | TRBV18 | CASSPRTDDQPQHF | TGTGCCAGCTCACCAAGGACAGATGATCAGCCCCAGCATTTT
TRBD1 | TRBJ1-3 | medium-sized | TRBV11-3 | CASSLQTGWSTGNTIYF | TGTGCCAGCAGCCTCCAGACAGGGTGGTCAACTGGAAACACCATATATTTT
TRBD2 | TRBJ2-3 | few | TRBV28 | CAVPTKRGATDTQYF | TGTGCCGTTCCCACTAAGCGGGGGGCTACAGATACGCAGTATTTT
NA | TRBJ1-1 | medium-sized | TRBV9 | CASTSMAGRTEAFF | TGTGCCAGCACTAGCATGGCAGGAAGGACTGAAGCTTTCTTT
NA | TRBJ2-2 | NA | TRBV11-3 | CASSPRYGRTGELFF | TGTGCCAGCAGCCCCCGCTACGGCCGCACCGGGGAGCTGTTTTTT
NA | TRBJ1-5 | NA | TRBV28 | CASSLGVSLEHF | TGTGCCAGCAGTTTAGGTGTGTCTCTAGAGCATTTT
NA | TRBJ2-4 | few | TRBV25-1 | CASSISGAKNIQYF | TGTGCCAGCAGTATCAGCGGCGCCAAAAACATTCAGTACTTC
NA | TRBJ2-7 | once | TRBV25-1 | CASRQGNYEQYF | TGTGCCAGCAGACAGGGCAATTACGAGCAGTACTTC
TRBD2 | TRBJ2-1 | NA | TRBV11-3 | CASSLNAGGLENEQFF | TGTGCTAGCAGCTTAAACGCGGGGGGGCTGGAGAATGAGCAGTTCTTC
NA | TRBJ2-2 | few | TRBV11-3 | CASSLQQNTGELFF | TGTGCCAGCAGCCTTCAGCAGAACACCGGGGAGCTGTTTTTT
TRBD1 | TRBJ2-7 | few | TRBV30 | CAWGQEDSYEQYF | TGTGCCTGGGGACAGGAAGACTCCTACGAGCAGTACTTC
NA | TRBJ2-1 | few | TRBV11-3 | CASSRETGTLRNEQFF | TGTGCCAGCAGCCGGGAGACAGGTACCTTAAGGAATGAGCAGTTCTTC
TRBD1 | TRBJ1-1 | NA | TRBV15 | CATSLGQGGSEAFF | TGTGCCACCAGCTTGGGACAGGGAGGAAGTGAAGCTTTCTTT
NA | TRBJ1-4 | NA | TRBV19 | CASREGEKLFF | TGTGCCAGCCGGGAGGGAGAAAAACTGTTTTTT
NA | TRBJ2-6 | medium-sized | TRBV11-3 | CASSRGAGANVLTF | TGTGCCAGCAGCCGCGGGGCTGGGGCCAACGTCCTGACTTTC
NA | TRBJ2-5 | medium-sized | TRBV11-3 | CASSRSWQVVRETQYF | TGTGCCAGCAGCCGGTCATGGCAAGTCGTACGGGAGACCCAGTACTTC
NA | TRBJ1-1 | medium-sized | TRBV11-3 | CASSTQLGDTEAFF | TGTGCCAGCAGCACGCAGTTGGGGGACACTGAAGCTTTCTTT
TRBD1 | TRBJ1-3 | NA | TRBV5-1 | CASSLRQGASGNTIYF | TGCGCCAGCAGCTTAAGACAGGGGGCGTCTGGAAACACCATATATTTT
NA | TRBJ2-7 | few | TRBV11-3 | CASSQRNGVGRFDEQYF | TGTGCCAGCAGCCAAAGAAATGGGGTAGGGAGGTTTGACGAGCAGTACTTC
TRBD1 | TRBJ1-3 | few | TRBV28 | CASSHRGGNTIYF | TGTGCCAGCAGCCACAGGGGAGGAAACACCATATATTTT
TRBD2 | TRBJ2-1 | NA | TRBV6-8 | CASSYWLAGGSGEQFF | TGTGCCAGCAGTTACTGGCTAGCGGGAGGATCTGGTGAGCAGTTCTTC
NA | TRBJ1-6 | many | TRBV11-3 | CASSPGTSGSPLHF | TGTGCCAGCAGCCCCGGGACCTCCGGTTCACCCCTCCACTTT
NA | TRBJ1-1 | NA | TRBV6-8 | CASSSVGAGTEAFF | TGTGCCAGCAGCTCGGTGGGGGCGGGCACTGAAGCTTTCTTT
NA | TRBJ2-3 | few | TRBV10-3 | CAISPNVLGGDTQYF | TGTGCCATCAGTCCCAATGTATTAGGGGGGGATACGCAGTATTTT
NA | TRBJ1-1 | few | TRBV11-3 | CASSPQQVDTEAFF | TGTGCCAGCAGCCCGCAACAGGTGGACACTGAAGCTTTCTTT
TRBD2 | TRBJ2-1 | medium-sized | TRBV9 | CASSVLLAGYNEQFF | TGTGCCAGCAGCGTCCTCCTAGCGGGGTACAATGAGCAGTTCTTC
NA | TRBJ2-7 | medium-sized | TRBV6-8 | CASSYSRGPSYEQYF | TGTGCCAGCAGTTACTCGCGCGGTCCCTCCTACGAGCAGTACTTC
NA | TRBJ2-7 | NA | TRBV10-1 | CASHGEREQYF | TGCGCCAGTCACGGGGAGCGCGAGCAGTACTTC
TRBD1 | TRBJ1-4 | few | TRBV28 | CATGQGNEKLFF | TGTGCCACCGGACAGGGGAATGAAAAACTGTTTTTT
TRBD1 | TRBJ2-3 | NA | TRBV15 | CATSRGGQGDTQYF | TGTGCCACCAGCAGAGGCGGACAGGGGGATACGCAGTATTTT